This entry features one TCR beta chain sequence. Its antigen is as yet unknown. CDR1 and CDR2 (germline): LGHNT, FRNRAP. The CDR3 has 11 residues. Deletions cut 5 bases from V and 3 bases from J, with 5 bases between. The data are from a study of T cell repertoires in cytomegalovirus infection. About the research overall: CMV infection and matching HLA type were both indicated by public TCR beta signatures.

The study, taken as a whole, reports: Predominance within the ex vivo response was attributable to HLA-C-restricted CMV-specific TCR beta clonotypes. Using cumulative public TCR beta family frequency, the authors identified those who carried CMV together with the relevant HLA.

From the reads, TCRdb called clonotypes with MiXCR, one entry per CDR3 protein. The table records 200,000 to 300,000 distinct CDR3 sequences, 9.1% of them present only once. The J gene is TRBJ2-7, the V gene TRBV12-5; possible D gene TRBD2, 5 bases. The receptor's source is a human donor in good health (CMV status not recorded). Some clones in this sample may be carry-over from other donors' samples. The specimen was PBMCs. The CDR3 region has the DNA TGTGCTAGTGGTCGGGGCTACGAGCAGTACTTC. Amino acid sequence: CASGRGYEQYF. The full variable domain, its missing parts supplied by reference TRBV12-5 and TRBJ2-7, is DARVTQTPRHKVTEMGQEVTMRCQPILGHNTVFWYRQTMMQGLELLAYFRNRAPLDDSGMPKDRFSAEMPDATLATLKIQPSEPRDSAVYFCASGRGYEQYFGPGTRLTVT.